Here is one TCR beta chain with its context. The target antigen is unknown. These data belong to a study of vaccination effects on CD4 cells after COVID-19. CD4+ T cells specific for antigen were expanded with viral peptide pools by the ViraFEST assay before sequencing. Cells that had been cultured for less than eleven days were the source of isolated CD4+ T cells. Vaccinated recipients, who were negative for nucleocapsid antibodies, had no history of SARS-CoV-2 infection. Half-medium exchanges with IL-2 medium took place on days 3 and 7. The assay was immunoSEQ multiplex PCR, and TCRdb's table has in-frame clones only and misses some. The data hold about 27,000 clones, with approximately 72% observed a single time. General study results and limits: The study found marked clonal contraction of infection- and vaccine-induced clones late after vaccination.

V was trimmed by 4 bases and J by 4 bases, leaving 10 bases between them. The CDR3 contains 13 residues. Germline assignment: CDR1 PRHDT and CDR2 FYEKMQ (reference sequence). J is TRBJ1-1 and V is TRBV13; D uncertain. Material: CD4+ T cells from PBMCs cultured with SARS-CoV-2 spike peptides, obtained before COVID-19 vaccination. This receptor was obtained from a human donor who received a COVID-19 vaccine. The CDR3 reads CASSYGRATEAFF. The CDR3, as DNA: TGTGCCAGCAGCTATGGTAGGGCCACTGAAGCTTTCTTT.